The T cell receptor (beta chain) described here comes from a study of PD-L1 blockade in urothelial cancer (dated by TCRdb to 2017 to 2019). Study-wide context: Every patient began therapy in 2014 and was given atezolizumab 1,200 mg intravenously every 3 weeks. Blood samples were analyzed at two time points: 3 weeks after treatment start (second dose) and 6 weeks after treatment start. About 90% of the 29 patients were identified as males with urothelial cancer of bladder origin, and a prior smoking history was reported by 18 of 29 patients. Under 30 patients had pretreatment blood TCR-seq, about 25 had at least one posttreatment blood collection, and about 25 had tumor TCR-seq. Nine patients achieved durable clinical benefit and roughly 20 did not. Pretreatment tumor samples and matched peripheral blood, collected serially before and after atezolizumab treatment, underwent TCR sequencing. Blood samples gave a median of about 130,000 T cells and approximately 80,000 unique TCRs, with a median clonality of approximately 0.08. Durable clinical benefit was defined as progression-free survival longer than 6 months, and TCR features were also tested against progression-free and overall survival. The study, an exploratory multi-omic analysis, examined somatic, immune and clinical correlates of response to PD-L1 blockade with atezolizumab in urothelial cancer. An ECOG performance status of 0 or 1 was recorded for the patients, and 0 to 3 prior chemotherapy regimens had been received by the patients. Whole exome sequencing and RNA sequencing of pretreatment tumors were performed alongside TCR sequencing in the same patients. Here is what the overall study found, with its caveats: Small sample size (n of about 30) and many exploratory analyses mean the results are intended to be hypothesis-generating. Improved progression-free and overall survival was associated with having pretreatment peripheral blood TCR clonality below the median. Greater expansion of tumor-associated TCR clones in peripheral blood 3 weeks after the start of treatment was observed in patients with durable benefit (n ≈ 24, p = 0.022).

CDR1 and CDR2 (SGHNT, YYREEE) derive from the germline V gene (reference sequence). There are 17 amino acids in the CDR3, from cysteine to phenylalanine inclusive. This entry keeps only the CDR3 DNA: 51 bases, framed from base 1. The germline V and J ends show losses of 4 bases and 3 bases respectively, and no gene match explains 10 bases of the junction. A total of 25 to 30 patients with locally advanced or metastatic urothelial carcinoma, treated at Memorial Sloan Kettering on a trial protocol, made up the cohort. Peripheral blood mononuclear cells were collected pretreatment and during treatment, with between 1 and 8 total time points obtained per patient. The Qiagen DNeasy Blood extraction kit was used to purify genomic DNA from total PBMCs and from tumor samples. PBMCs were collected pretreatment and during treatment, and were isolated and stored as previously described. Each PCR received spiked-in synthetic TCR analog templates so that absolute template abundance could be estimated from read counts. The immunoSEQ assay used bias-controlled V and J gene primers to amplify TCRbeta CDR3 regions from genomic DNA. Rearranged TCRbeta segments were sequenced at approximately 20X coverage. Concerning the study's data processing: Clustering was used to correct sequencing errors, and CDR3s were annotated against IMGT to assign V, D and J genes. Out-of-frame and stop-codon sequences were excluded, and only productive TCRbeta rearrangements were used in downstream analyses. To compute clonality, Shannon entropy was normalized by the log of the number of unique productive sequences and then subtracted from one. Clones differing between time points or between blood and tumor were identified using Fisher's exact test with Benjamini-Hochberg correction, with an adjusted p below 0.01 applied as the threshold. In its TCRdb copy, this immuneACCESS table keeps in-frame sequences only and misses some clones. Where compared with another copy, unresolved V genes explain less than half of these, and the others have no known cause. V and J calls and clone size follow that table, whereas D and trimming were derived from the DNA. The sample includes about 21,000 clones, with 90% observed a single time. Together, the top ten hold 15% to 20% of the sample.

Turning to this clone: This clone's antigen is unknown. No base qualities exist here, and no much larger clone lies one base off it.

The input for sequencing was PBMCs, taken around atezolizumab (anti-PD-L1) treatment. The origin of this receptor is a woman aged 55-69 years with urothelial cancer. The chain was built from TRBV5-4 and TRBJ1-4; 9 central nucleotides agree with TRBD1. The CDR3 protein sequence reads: CASSGGTGTRANEKLFF. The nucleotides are TGTGCCAGCAGCGGAGGGACAGGGACGCGGGCTAATGAAAAACTGTTTTTT.